This TCR beta chain appears in the sequencing data of a study of shared clonotypes between healthy human individuals. Study overall: Each donor's CD8 memory used one plate, CD8 naive two, each CD4 subset three. Study conclusions and caveats: Specimens sampled were limited to blood, with tissue repertoires likely differing. Naive CD4 clonotypes were shared across a handful of donors at roughly 5.5%. Despite large depth, rarefaction showed incomplete sorted-subset sequencing.

V trimming: 6 bases; J trimming: 2 bases; junction bases outside the gene matches: 8. The CDR3 loop spans 15 amino acids. CDR1 and CDR2 from the germline V gene are MDHEN and SYDVKM. Profiled with immunoSEQ multiplex PCR; TCRdb holds only in-frame clones, not every one. The table lists about 1 million clones, around four fifths of them singletons. With regard to this clone: Antigen unknown.

This chain links TRBV28 with TRBJ2-7, with TRBD1 matching over 9 bases. The material sequenced was memory CD4+ T cells sorted from blood. Subset defined: CD45RA-negative fraction. The TCR sequence derives from a man younger than 35 in good health. DNA of the CDR3: TGTGCCAGCAGCACCCGCGGGACAGGGACCTACGAGCAGTACTTC. Translation: CASSTRGTGTYEQYF.